The 17 T cell receptor beta chains below were found in one sample sequenced in a study of blood T cell repertoires in COVID-19. TCRdb's copy holds only in-frame clones and misses some; the assay was immunoSEQ multiplex PCR. This sample has about 180,000 clones, with more than 85% found just once. The sequencing sample was made of peripheral blood. The receptors were sampled from a man in his 60s with COVID-19, enrolled during active disease.

This clone was counted between two and nine times. This chain connects TRBV19 to TRBJ1-1; D perhaps matches TRBD1 (5 bases). Germline assignment: CDR1 LNHDA and CDR2 SQIVND (reference sequence). Trimming removed 10 bases from V and 1 base from J, with 13 bases in between. The CDR3 is 13 amino acids. CDR3 sequence: CATLDKGNTEAFF. In DNA form, the CDR3 reads TGTGCCACTTTGGACAAAGGGAACACTGAAGCTTTCTTT.

The rearrangement links TRBV5-1 to TRBJ2-2; TRBD1 agrees at 8 bases. CDR1 is SGHRS and CDR2 is YFSETQ in the germline V gene. V trimming: 2 bases; J trimming: 1 base; junction bases outside the gene matches: 4. This CDR3 has 16 residues. The CDR3, as DNA: TGCGCCAGCAGCTTTAGACAGGGGTTGAACACCGGGGAGCTGTTTTTT. Translating gives CASSFRQGLNTGELFF.

CDR3 protein: CASNEQGMDGYTF. The CDR3 DNA sequence: TGTGCCAGCAACGAACAGGGGATGGATGGCTACACCTTC. This rearrangement joins TRBV7-2 to TRBJ1-2; 7 positions agree with TRBD1. CDR1 is SGHTA, CDR2 FQGNSA, per germline. V lost 7 bases, J lost 6 bases, and 8 bases stayed unmatched. The CDR3 has 13 amino acids.

This sequence joins TRBV28 and TRBJ1-2; perhaps TRBD1 as D (5 bases). Trimming left V 8 bases short and J 6 bases short, with 19 bases between. Germline V CDR1 and CDR2: MDHEN, SYDVKM. This CDR3 region has 14 residues. The chain's CDR3 is CASAFQGVENGYTF. DNA for the CDR3: TGTGCCAGCGCCTTTCAGGGCGTTGAAAATGGCTACACCTTC.

The V and J genes are TRBV23-1 and TRBJ2-5; 7 nucleotides align to TRBD1. TRBV23-1 counts as an open reading frame of uncertain function. The CDR3 consists of 15 residues. J was trimmed by 3 bases and V by 2 bases; bases with no gene match: 6. CDR3 sequence (DNA): TGCGCCAGCAGTCAACCGACAGGGAAGGAAGAGACCCAGTACTTC. Protein sequence: CASSQPTGKEETQYF.

This clone was seen a handful of times. The chain has TRBV7-2 and TRBJ1-5; a possible D gene is TRBD1 (5 bases). From germline, CDR1 is SGHTA and CDR2 FQGNSA. This CDR3 has 16 residues. Deletions cut 2 bases from V and 3 bases from J, with 14 bases between. CDR3 nucleotides: TGTGCCAGCAGCTTAACTCCCCCGGGACTCAATCAGCCCCAGCATTTT. Protein: CASSLTPPGLNQPQHF.

J is TRBJ1-6 and V is TRBV19; D is ambiguous. Germline CDR1 reads LNHDA; CDR2 reads SQIVND (reference sequence). Trimming removed 7 bases from V and 4 bases from J, with 14 bases in between. The length of the CDR3 is 15 residues. CDR3 sequence reads: CASTLTPQYNSPLHF. The CDR3 bases are TGTGCCAGTACCCTCACACCCCAATATAATTCACCCCTCCACTTT.

The chain links TRBV5-1 to TRBJ1-2, with D perhaps TRBD1 (6 bases). Germline V gene data show CDR1 as SGHRS and CDR2 as YFSETQ. This CDR3 has 13 amino acids. Between the trimmed V and J ends, which lost 3 bases and 6 bases, there was a span of 12 bases. CDR3 sequence reads: CASSWEGGDGYTF. Written as DNA, the CDR3 is TGCGCCAGCAGCTGGGAAGGGGGTGATGGCTACACCTTC.

V gene TRBV5-1 combines with J gene TRBJ2-7; TRBD1 agrees at 8 bases. Germline V gene lookup returns CDR1 SGHRS and CDR2 YFSETQ. V dropped 0 bases and J dropped 3; count of bases not matched to a gene: 11. CDR3 length: 17 residues. This chain's CDR3 is CASSLAPGQGGFYEQYF. CDR3 in DNA: TGCGCCAGCAGCTTGGCCCCCGGACAGGGTGGGTTCTACGAGCAGTACTTC.

The rearrangement uses TRBV14 and TRBJ1-2; D call uncertain. The germline V gene encodes CDR1 SGHDN and CDR2 FVKESK. Trimming pared 0 bases from V and 5 bases from J, leaving 16 bases between. The CDR3 is 16 residues long. The CDR3 is CASSQDHFRPGYGYTF. In nucleotides, the CDR3 is TGTGCCAGCAGCCAAGATCATTTCCGGCCGGGGTATGGCTACACCTTC. The complete variable domain, with remaining parts taken from reference TRBV14 and TRBJ1-2, reads EAGVTQFPSHSVIEKGQTVTLRCDPISGHDNLYWYRRVMGKEIKFLLHFVKESKQDESGMPNNRFLAERTGGTYSTLKVQPAELEDSGVYFCASSQDHFRPGYGYTFGSGTRLTVV.

This clone has just a few counts. The chain has TRBV18 and TRBJ1-6; D is ambiguous. V lost 3 bases, J lost 11 bases, and 11 bases lay in between. The CDR3 contains 13 residues. Germline V lookup: CDR1 KGHSH, CDR2 LQKENI. The CDR3 DNA reads TGTGCCAGCTCACCGAACCCCGGGGCACCCCTCCACTTT. Residues: CASSPNPGAPLHF.

V usage is TRBV27 and J usage is TRBJ1-2; D is unclear. The germline V and J ends were trimmed by 3 bases and 4 bases, with 12 bases remaining between them. Germline lookup yields CDR1 MNHEY and CDR2 SMNVEV (reference sequence). The CDR3 spans 14 residues. This CDR3 reads CASSFGLTGYGYTF. CDR3 in DNA: TGTGCCAGCAGTTTTGGGTTAACGGGCTATGGCTACACCTTC.

This clone has just one count. This chain joins TRBV21-1 and TRBJ1-5; no check of the table's D call, TRBD1, against the DNA was made. TRBV21-1 is a documented pseudogene. CDR3 size: 18 residues. The CDR3, as DNA: TGTGCCAGCAGCAAGCCCCGGACAGGGGAGGGTAGCAATCAGCCCCAGCATTTT. Protein sequence: CASSKPRTGEGSNQPQHF.

The gene calls are TRBV18 and TRBJ1-1, with TRBD1 identical over 7 bases. The germline V gene has CDR1 KGHSH and CDR2 LQKENI. Trimming took 3 bases from V and 0 from J; bases not matched to a gene: 4. This CDR3 comprises 15 residues. The CDR3 is CASSPGQNMNTEAFF. CDR3 nucleotides: TGTGCCAGCTCACCGGGACAGAACATGAACACTGAAGCTTTCTTT.

The chain uses TRBV4-2 and TRBJ2-3; D is unresolved. The V gene's germline CDR1 is LGHNA and CDR2 YNFKEQ. The CDR3 totals 13 residues. Trimming stripped 6 bases from V and 1 base from J, with 8 bases between. The CDR3 spells CASRQPGTDTQYF. CDR3 DNA sequence: TGTGCCAGCAGACAGCCGGGCACAGATACGCAGTATTTT.

The V gene is TRBV23-1, the J gene TRBJ2-2; the D gene is possibly TRBD1 (6 bases). TRBV23-1 is labeled an ORF, and its function is uncertain. Trimming removed 5 bases from V and 7 bases from J, with 20 bases in between. The CDR3 runs to 16 residues. In DNA, the CDR3 is TGCGCCAGCAGTGCAGGGACACCAATTAGGTGCGGGGAGCTGTTTTTT. It is translated as CASSAGTPIRCGELFF.

The rearrangement links TRBV5-1 to TRBJ2-1, with TRBD2 identical over 7 bases. CDR1 and CDR2 (germline): SGHRS, YFSETQ. This CDR3 has 15 residues. V dropped 0 bases and J dropped 0; count of bases not matched to a gene: 0. CDR3 coding DNA: TGCGCCAGCAGCTTGGGCGGGAGCTCCTACAATGAGCAGTTCTTC. Amino acids: CASSLGGSSYNEQFF. Based on the CDR3 plus reference TRBV5-1 and TRBJ2-1, the full variable domain is KAGVTQTPRYLIKTRGQQVTLSCSPISGHRSVSWYQQTPGQGLQFLFEYFSETQRNKGNFPGRFSGRQFSNSRSEMNVSTLELGDSALYLCASSLGGSSYNEQFFGPGTRLTVL.